These 20 T cell receptor beta chains share one sample of origin, sequenced in a study of cytomegalovirus exposure and HLA in healthy donors. The PCR contained 60 Vbeta and 13 Jbeta primers. Generated by immunoSEQ multiplex PCR, the TCRdb table keeps only in-frame clones and is missing some. The profile shows 150,000 to 200,000 clones, roughly 9.4% of them singletons. Sequencing was performed on PBMCs. The receptor source for this set is a woman aged 30 to 39 in good health and CMV-seropositive.

As DNA, the CDR3 is TGTGCCAGCAGCGTAACGGGAGGGCGAGAGACCCAGTACTTC. It codes for CASSVTGGRETQYF. The rearrangement joins TRBV9 to TRBJ2-5; 8 nucleotides match TRBD2. Germline trimming cut 1 base from V and 4 bases from J; bases unmatched to any gene: 3. The CDR3 runs 14 residues. The germline gives CDR1 SGDLS, CDR2 YYNGEE.

This clone was seen more than once but under ten times. V is TRBV9 and J is TRBJ1-1; D call uncertain. V lost 0 bases to trimming and J lost 3 bases, with 12 bases between them. CDR1 is SGDLS and CDR2 is YYNGEE in the germline V gene. This CDR3 comprises 15 residues. CDR3 in amino acids: CASSVAYAPYTEAFF. CDR3 nucleotide sequence: TGTGCCAGCAGCGTAGCCTATGCGCCTTACACTGAAGCTTTCTTT.

The J gene is TRBJ1-5, the V gene TRBV10-3; D unclear. Trimming took 7 bases from V and 5 from J, leaving 12 bases between them. CDR1 is ENHRY, CDR2 SYGVKD, per germline. This CDR3 is 13 amino acids long. Written as DNA, the CDR3 is TGTGCCATCACAGACAAACAATATCAGCCCCAGCATTTT. It codes for CAITDKQYQPQHF.

This clone was detected a few times. The chain carries TRBV5-1 and TRBJ2-5, with 10 bases fitting TRBD1. The J call may be incorrect, as the DNA end agrees better with TRBJ2-7. Germline V gene lookup returns CDR1 SGHRS and CDR2 YFSETQ. The CDR3 has 17 amino acids. The CDR3 region has the DNA TGCGCCAGCAGCTTGGGACCCGGGACAGGGGATATCCACGAGCAGTACTTC. This encodes CASSLGPGTGDIHEQYF.

This clone was counted only a few times. This rearrangement joins TRBV5-8 to TRBJ1-5; 9 positions match TRBD1. After removal of 4 bases from V and 5 bases from J, the junction contained 13 bases not matched to a gene. The germline CDR1 and CDR2 sequences are SGHTS and YDEGEE. This CDR3 contains 17 residues. In nucleotides, the CDR3 is TGTGCCAGCAGCACCGGGACAGGGAGTATGGCCTATCAGCCCCAGCATTTT. This sequence encodes CASSTGTGSMAYQPQHF.

The CDR3 DNA reads TGTGCCAGCAGCGGTGGACTAGCTGAACTTTACAATGAGCAGTTCTTC. Protein product: CASSGGLAELYNEQFF. This chain joins TRBV9 and TRBJ2-1, with 8 bases matching TRBD2. CDR1 and CDR2 (germline): SGDLS, YYNGEE. Trimming took 3 bases from V and 4 from J; bases not matched to a gene: 9. The CDR3 runs 16 residues.

This clone has only a few counts. Here the CDR3 DNA reads TGTGCCTGGAGTATACAGGGGAATCAGCCCCAGCATTTT. Its protein product is CAWSIQGNQPQHF. This chain connects TRBV30 to TRBJ1-5; 7 positions match TRBD1. This CDR3 contains 13 residues. The J segment lost 4 bases and the V segment lost 2 bases, leaving 2 bases of the junction unmatched. Per the germline V gene, CDR1 is GTSNPN and CDR2 is SVGIG (reference sequence).

This chain links TRBV30 with TRBJ2-1, with D perhaps matching TRBD2 (5 bases). Trimming took off 4 bases at V and 4 bases at J, with 14 bases between the two ends. Per germline, CDR1 GTSNPN and CDR2 SVGIG (reference sequence). This CDR3 is 14 amino acids long. CDR3 in DNA: TGTGCCTGGAATACTAACAGAGGGTACAATGAGCAGTTCTTC. The encoded protein is CAWNTNRGYNEQFF.

Of note for this clone: Other DNA sequences in the sample encode the same CDR3. This chain joins TRBV29-1 and TRBJ1-1; possible D gene TRBD1, 6 bases. CDR3 length: 13 residues. Germline assignment: CDR1 SQVTM and CDR2 ANQGSEA. The ends were cut back, 4 bases at V and 4 bases at J, with 13 bases in the middle. CDR3 region: CSVGKGRGTEAFF. For the CDR3, the DNA is TGCAGCGTTGGGAAGGGCAGGGGCACTGAAGCTTTCTTT.

The V and J genes are TRBV21-1 and TRBJ1-2. TRBV21-1 is described as a pseudogene. The CDR3 length is 15 residues. This chain's CDR3 is CASSKVPGRNYGYTF. The CDR3 DNA is TGTGCCAGCAGCAAAGTCCCGGGGAGGAACTATGGCTACACCTTC.

This clone came up a few times. The chain combines TRBV28 with TRBJ1-2; 8 nucleotides align to TRBD1. The CDR3 loop spans 14 amino acids. Germline lookup yields CDR1 MDHEN and CDR2 SYDVKM. Trimming at V came to 5 bases and at J to 6 bases, leaving 8 bases not matched to a gene. CDR3 sequence: CASSTPGGSNGYTF. The CDR3 region has the DNA TGTGCCAGCAGTACCCCAGGGGGCAGTAATGGCTACACCTTC.

This clone was counted between two and nine times. The chain combines TRBV7-9 with TRBJ1-2; a weak D match, TRBD1 (5 bases). This CDR3 spans 14 amino acids. Germline CDR1 reads SEHNR; CDR2 reads FQNEAQ (reference sequence). The V and J ends lost 4 bases and 2 bases respectively, with 11 bases between them. The CDR3 region has the DNA TGTGCCAGCAGCTCCGGACAAATAAACTATGGCTACACCTTC. This translates into CASSSGQINYGYTF. Full variable domain (rest looked up from reference TRBV7-9 and TRBJ1-2): DTGVSQNPRHKITKRGQNVTFRCDPISEHNRLYWYRQTLGQGPEFLTYFQNEAQLEKSRLLSDRFSAERPKGSFSTLEIQRTEQGDSAMYLCASSSGQINYGYTFGSGTRLTVV.

The chain joins TRBV5-5 to TRBJ2-5; D possibly corresponds to TRBD1 (5 bases). Germline V gene data show CDR1 as SGHKS and CDR2 as YYEKEE (reference sequence). This CDR3 spans 14 amino acids. Trimming took off 6 bases at V and 2 bases at J, with 14 bases between the two ends. The DNA for the CDR3 is TGTGCCAGCATGGCGCGTAGGGGACAAGAGACCCAGTACTTC. Translated, it gives CASMARRGQETQYF.

Only a few counts were recorded for this clone. The V call is TRBV28, the J call TRBJ2-1; tentatively, D is TRBD1 (7 bases). CDR1 is MDHEN and CDR2 is SYDVKM in the germline V gene. V lost 6 bases and J 7 bases, leaving 22 bases between the germline ends. This CDR3 has 16 residues. The CDR3 coding sequence is TGTGCCAGCAGGCTACTGGGGGCAGGGGGGAATAATGAGCAGTTCTTC. It translates to CASRLLGAGGNNEQFF.

This clone has only a few counts. This chain uses TRBV9 with TRBJ2-5; 8 nucleotides line up with TRBD1. The CDR3 is made up of 16 amino acids. Germline V CDR1 and CDR2: SGDLS, YYNGEE. After removal of 0 bases from V and 5 bases from J, the junction contained 9 bases not matched to a gene. The DNA for the CDR3 is TGTGCCAGCAGCGTAGGGGTCCAGGGGGCTTGGGAGACCCAGTACTTC. Translation: CASSVGVQGAWETQYF.

This clone showed up just a few times. The chain employs TRBV6-5 and TRBJ2-2; D is perhaps TRBD1 (6 bases). CDR3 length: 16 residues. V lost 2 bases and J lost 7, with 17 bases in between. Per germline, CDR1 MNHEY and CDR2 SVGAGI. The CDR3 spells CASSYRFGGAGGELFF. In DNA, the CDR3 is TGTGCCAGCAGTTACCGCTTTGGGGGCGCGGGCGGGGAGCTGTTTTTT.

V usage is TRBV27 and J usage is TRBJ2-1; 7 bases match TRBD1. This CDR3 is built from 17 residues. With 6 bases clipped from V and 1 base from J, the junction kept 12 bases outside the gene matches. Germline V CDR1 and CDR2: MNHEY, SMNVEV (reference sequence). CDR3: CASSALVRDSSYNEQFF. DNA of the CDR3: TGTGCCAGCAGCGCCTTGGTACGGGACAGTTCCTACAATGAGCAGTTCTTC.

This clone was seen more than once but under ten times. The rearrangement uses TRBV7-7 and TRBJ2-3; 8 bases align to TRBD2. CDR3 length equals 16 residues. The V gene end was trimmed by 5 bases and the J gene end by 4 bases; junction bases not matched to a gene: 11. Germline-derived CDR1 and CDR2 are SSHAT and FNYEAQ (reference sequence). The DNA for the CDR3 is TGTGCCAGCAGCGTAGGAGGGTGGCGGGAGGCAGATACGCAGTATTTT. As protein: CASSVGGWREADTQYF.

The gene calls are TRBV15 and TRBJ2-7, with D possibly TRBD1 on 6 matching bases. The V end lost 1 base, the J end lost 6 bases, and 22 bases lay between the germline ends. This CDR3 is built from 17 residues. Germline V gene sequence: CDR1 LNHNV, CDR2 YYDKDF (reference sequence). The CDR3 protein is CATSRAVLSGQTLEQYF. The CDR3 nucleotides read TGTGCCACCAGCAGAGCCGTCCTCTCGGGACAAACTCTCGAGCAGTACTTC.

This clone was recorded a few times. The chain couples TRBV5-6 to TRBJ1-5; TRBD1 might be the D (5 bases). The CDR3 is 16 residues long. Germline CDR1 is SGHDT and CDR2 is YYEEEE. V lost 0 bases and J 0 bases, leaving 10 bases between the germline ends. CDR3 sequence: CASSLGWGDSNQPQHF. The CDR3 DNA reads TGTGCCAGCAGCTTGGGGTGGGGGGATAGCAATCAGCCCCAGCATTTT.